The T cell receptor (beta chain) described here comes from a study of regulatory T cells in long-lasting Graves disease. CDR3-region Arm-PCR and iRepertoire HTBI primers produced the TCR beta libraries. TCRdb reprocessed the multiplex PCR reads with MiXCR, giving one entry per CDR3 protein. The data contain some 250,000 distinct CDR3 sequences, roughly 18% of them singletons. After removal of 5 bases from V and 5 bases from J, the junction contained 7 bases not matched to a gene. CDR1 is SEHNR, CDR2 FQNEAQ, per germline (reference sequence). This CDR3 is built from 15 residues. Study conclusions and caveats: Relative to newly diagnosed Graves' patients, persistent ones had lower TCR diversity.

Sample time point: newly diagnosed GD, antithyroid drugs for less than 3 months. TCR sequences were obtained from RNA taken from PBMCs. Comments on this clonotype: The antigen is not known.

This same sample was also taken into another study, of T cells in Graves' hyperthyroidism and ophthalmopathy. That investigation notes: Across 18 months, stable Graves' hyperthyroidism was marked by no progression to ophthalmopathy. Ophthalmopathy got predicted by the model a median about six months before its onset.

The sequence derives from a woman between 25 and 40 years old with Graves disease. The source was peripheral blood mononuclear cells (PBMCs), collected at new diagnosis, from a patient treated with antithyroid drugs. The chain carries TRBV7-9 and TRBJ2-7; 12 nucleotides line up with TRBD2. The CDR3 region is CASSQTSGSYDEQYF. The DNA for the CDR3 is TGTGCCAGCAGCCAGACTAGCGGGAGTTATGACGAGCAGTACTTC.